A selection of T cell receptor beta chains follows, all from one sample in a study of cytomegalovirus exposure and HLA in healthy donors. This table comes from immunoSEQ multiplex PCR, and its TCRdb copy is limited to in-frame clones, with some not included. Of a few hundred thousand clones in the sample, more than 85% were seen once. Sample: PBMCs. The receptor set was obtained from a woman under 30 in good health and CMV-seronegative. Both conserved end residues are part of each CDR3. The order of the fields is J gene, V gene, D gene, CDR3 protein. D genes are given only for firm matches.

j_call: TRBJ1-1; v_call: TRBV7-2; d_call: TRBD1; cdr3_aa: CASSLEGGDRGAEAFF
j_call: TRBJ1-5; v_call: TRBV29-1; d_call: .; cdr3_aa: CSVGDGNQPQHF
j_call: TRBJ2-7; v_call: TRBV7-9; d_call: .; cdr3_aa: CATPSGSSYEQYF
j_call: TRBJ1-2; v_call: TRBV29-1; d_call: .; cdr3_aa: CSVESGQYGYTF
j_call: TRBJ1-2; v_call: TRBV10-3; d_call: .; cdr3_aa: CANAPDSLYGYTF
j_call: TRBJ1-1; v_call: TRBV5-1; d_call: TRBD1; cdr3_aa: CASSRTGVETEAFF
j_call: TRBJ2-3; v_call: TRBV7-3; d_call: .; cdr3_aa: CASSPSALAGTDTQYF
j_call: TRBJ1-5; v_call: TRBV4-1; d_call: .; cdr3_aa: CASSQLLYRAGNQPQHF
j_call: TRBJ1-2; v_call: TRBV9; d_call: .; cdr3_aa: CASSVDGDIGYTF
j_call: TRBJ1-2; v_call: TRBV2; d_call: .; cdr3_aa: CASSVGQISYGYTF
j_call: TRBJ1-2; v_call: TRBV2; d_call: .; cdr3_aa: CASSETQGLLNYVYTF
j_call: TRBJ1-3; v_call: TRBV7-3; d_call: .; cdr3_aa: CASSPQAPGAGNTIYF
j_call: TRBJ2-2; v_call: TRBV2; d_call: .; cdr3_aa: CASPPRRGGADTGELFF
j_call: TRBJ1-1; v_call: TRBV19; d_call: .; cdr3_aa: CASSWRDTEAFF
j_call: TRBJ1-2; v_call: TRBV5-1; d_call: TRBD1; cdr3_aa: CASSPLRDRGPYTF
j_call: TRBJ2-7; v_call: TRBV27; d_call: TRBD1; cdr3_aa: CASSRPGTASSYEQYF
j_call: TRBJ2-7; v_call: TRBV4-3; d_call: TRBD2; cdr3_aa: CASSGQREGEQYF
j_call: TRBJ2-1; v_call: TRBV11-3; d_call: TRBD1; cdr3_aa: CASSSRQGNEQFF
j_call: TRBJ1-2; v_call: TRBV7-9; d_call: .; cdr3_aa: CSSSFVQEGGTNYGYTF
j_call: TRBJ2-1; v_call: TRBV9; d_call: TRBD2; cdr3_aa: CASSARLAGDTYNEQFF
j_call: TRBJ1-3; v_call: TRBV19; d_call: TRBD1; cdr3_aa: CASRNSGTGRFSGNTIYF
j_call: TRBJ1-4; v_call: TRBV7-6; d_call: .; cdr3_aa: CASANTGGSNEKLFF
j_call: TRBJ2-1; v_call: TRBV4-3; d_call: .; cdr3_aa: CASSQDFRRGRLGTGEQFF
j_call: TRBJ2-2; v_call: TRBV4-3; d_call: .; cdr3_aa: CASSRLGGTGELFF
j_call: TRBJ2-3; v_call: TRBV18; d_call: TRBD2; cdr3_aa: CASSPGLLIAGDGTDTQYF
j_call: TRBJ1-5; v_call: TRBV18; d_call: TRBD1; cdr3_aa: CASSPGTGGRQPQHF
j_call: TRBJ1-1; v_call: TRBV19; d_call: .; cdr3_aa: CASSMPGIIPEAFF
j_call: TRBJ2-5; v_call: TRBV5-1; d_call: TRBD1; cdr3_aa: CASSLEGDRGRETQYF
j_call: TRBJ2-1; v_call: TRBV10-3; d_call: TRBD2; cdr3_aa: CAISPNLAGGPKGYNEQFF
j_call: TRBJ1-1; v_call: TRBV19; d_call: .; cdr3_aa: CASSIDLWAGRGTEAFF
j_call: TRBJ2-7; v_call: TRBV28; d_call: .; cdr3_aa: CASSFLRLGGEAPSEQYF
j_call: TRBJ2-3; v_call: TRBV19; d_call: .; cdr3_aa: CASIWTRGASTDTQYF
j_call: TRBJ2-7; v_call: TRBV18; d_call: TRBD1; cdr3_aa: CASSHGTGYYEQYF
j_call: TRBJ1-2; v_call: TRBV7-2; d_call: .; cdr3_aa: CASILVLSEYGYTF
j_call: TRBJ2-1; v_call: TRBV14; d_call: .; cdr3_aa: CASSPLTGNEQFF
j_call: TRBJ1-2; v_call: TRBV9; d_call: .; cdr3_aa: CASSVDRDRKIYGYTF
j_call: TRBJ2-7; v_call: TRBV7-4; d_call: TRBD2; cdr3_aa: CASSFLSLAGCYEQYF
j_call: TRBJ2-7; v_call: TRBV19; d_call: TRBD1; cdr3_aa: CASSIPGQGTYEQYF
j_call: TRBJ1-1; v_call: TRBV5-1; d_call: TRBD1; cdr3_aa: CASSRGGTGLTEAFF
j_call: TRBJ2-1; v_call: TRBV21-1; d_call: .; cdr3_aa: CASSARASELNEQFF
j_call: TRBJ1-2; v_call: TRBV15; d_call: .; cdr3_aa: CATSAGEEGYTF
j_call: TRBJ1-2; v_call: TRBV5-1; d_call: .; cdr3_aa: CASSFKSEGLRYGYTF
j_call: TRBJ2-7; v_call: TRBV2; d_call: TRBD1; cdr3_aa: CASSVQGVGSEQYF
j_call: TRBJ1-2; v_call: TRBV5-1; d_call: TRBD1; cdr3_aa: CASSTGQGYYGYTF
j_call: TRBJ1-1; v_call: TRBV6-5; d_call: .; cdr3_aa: CASSYTGGGKGAFF
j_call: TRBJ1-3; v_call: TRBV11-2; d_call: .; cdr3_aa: CASSLGYRAGNTIYF
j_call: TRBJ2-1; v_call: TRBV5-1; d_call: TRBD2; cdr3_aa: CASSFGRESNEQFF
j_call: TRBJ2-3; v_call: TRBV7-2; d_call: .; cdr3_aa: CASSLDRVSDTQYF
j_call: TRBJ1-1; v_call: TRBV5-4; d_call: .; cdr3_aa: CASSQERGGAFF
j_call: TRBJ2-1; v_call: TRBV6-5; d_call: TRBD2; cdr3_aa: CASSYYGGNEQFF
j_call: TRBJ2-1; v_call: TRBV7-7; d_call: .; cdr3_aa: CASSFGTPSYNEQFF
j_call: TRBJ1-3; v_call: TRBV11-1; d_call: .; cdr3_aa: CASSFQGTSGNTIYF
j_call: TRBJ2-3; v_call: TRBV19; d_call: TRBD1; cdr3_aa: CASSTLWDRADTQYF